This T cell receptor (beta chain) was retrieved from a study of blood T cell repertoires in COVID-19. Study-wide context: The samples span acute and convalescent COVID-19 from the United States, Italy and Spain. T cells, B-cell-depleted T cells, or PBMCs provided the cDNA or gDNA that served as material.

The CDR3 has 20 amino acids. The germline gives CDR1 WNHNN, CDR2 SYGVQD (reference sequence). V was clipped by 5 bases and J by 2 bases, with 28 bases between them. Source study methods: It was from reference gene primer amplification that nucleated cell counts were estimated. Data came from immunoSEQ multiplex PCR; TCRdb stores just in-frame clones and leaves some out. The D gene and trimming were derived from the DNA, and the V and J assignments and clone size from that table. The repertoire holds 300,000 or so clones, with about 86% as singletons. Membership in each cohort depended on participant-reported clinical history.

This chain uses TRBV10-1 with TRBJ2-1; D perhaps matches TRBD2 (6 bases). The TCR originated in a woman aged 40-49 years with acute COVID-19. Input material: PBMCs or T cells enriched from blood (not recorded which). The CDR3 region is CASSPDLAIGTSVTYNEQFF. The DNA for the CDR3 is TGCGCCAGCAGTCCGGATCTAGCAATAGGGACTTCCGTTACCTACAATGAGCAGTTCTTC.